Listed here are 19 T cell receptor beta chains from one sample, sequenced in a study of blood T cells in healthy people across ages. PCR was performed a second time for about 7 to 11 cycles using a sample-barcoded 5' primer and a J-beta primer mix. TCRdb reprocessed the 5' RACE reads with MiXCR, giving one entry per CDR3 protein. The table shows approximately 1.5 million distinct CDR3 sequences, with under 55% occurring only once. Sequencing was carried out using blood. The receptors were sampled from a young woman in good health.

This clonotype was seen once. The CDR3 reads CASHDSANEQFF. As DNA, the CDR3 is TGTGCCAGTCACGACTCAGCCAATGAGCAGTTCTTC. The genes are TRBV27 and TRBJ2-1; D uncertain. V shed 9 bases and J shed 6 bases, with 12 bases lying between them. From germline, CDR1 is MNHEY and CDR2 SMNVEV (reference sequence). CDR3 length: 12 residues.

This clonotype turned up a few times. The V call is TRBV5-1, the J call TRBJ1-1; 9 bases align to TRBD1. The CDR3 is made up of 15 amino acids. With V trimmed by 2 bases and J by 4 bases, 6 bases remained unmatched. The V gene's germline CDR1 is SGHRS and CDR2 YFSETQ. CDR3: CASSFQQGAPTEAFF. The CDR3 DNA reads as TGCGCCAGCAGCTTTCAACAGGGGGCTCCCACTGAAGCTTTCTTT.

A word on this clonotype: A much larger clone sits a single nucleotide away, making a read error possible. This chain uses TRBV29-1 with TRBJ2-7, with a possible D match to TRBD1 (6 bases). The CDR3 extends over 12 amino acids. CDR1 is SQVTM, CDR2 ANQGSEA, per germline. Trimming stripped 5 bases from V and 7 bases from J, with 15 bases between. The CDR3 DNA sequence: TGCAGCGTTATACAGGGTTCCAATGAGCAGTACTTC. Protein sequence: CSVIQGSNEQYF.

This clonotype was detected only a few times. A much larger clone differs by one base, so this may be a read error. The chain recombines TRBV20-1 with TRBJ2-1; no firm D call. Judging by the DNA end, TRBJ2-7 fits better; the J call may be wrong. Germline V gene lookup returns CDR1 DFQATT and CDR2 SNEGSKA (reference sequence). The CDR3 totals 16 residues. The CDR3 protein is CSALHKGRMQYNEQYF. In nucleotides, the CDR3 is TGCAGTGCTCTTCATAAAGGACGGATGCAGTACAATGAGCAGTACTTC.

The genes are TRBV18 and TRBJ2-7; D is ambiguous. The CDR3 is made up of 14 amino acids. The ends were cut back, 5 bases at V and 0 bases at J, with 11 bases in the middle. From germline, CDR1 is KGHSH and CDR2 LQKENI. CDR3 amino acids: CASSTGRNSYEQYF. The DNA of the CDR3 is TGTGCCAGCTCAACCGGACGCAACTCCTACGAGCAGTACTTC. Filled out from reference TRBV18 and TRBJ2-7, the complete variable domain reads NAGVMQNPRHLVRRRGQEARLRCSPMKGHSHVYWYRQLPEEGLKFMVYLQKENIIDESGMPKERFSAEFPKEGPSILRIQQVVRGDSAAYFCASSTGRNSYEQYFGPGTRLTVT.

The chain uses TRBV7-9 and TRBJ2-5; D unclear. V gave up 5 bases and J gave up 11 bases, with 12 bases separating them. Per the germline V gene, CDR1 is SEHNR and CDR2 is FQNEAQ (reference sequence). The CDR3 loop spans 11 amino acids. The CDR3 protein is CASSPIQEQYF. CDR3 coding DNA: TGTGCCAGCAGCCCCATACAAGAGCAGTACTTC. The full variable domain, its missing parts supplied by reference TRBV7-9 and TRBJ2-5, is DTGVSQNPRHKITKRGQNVTFRCDPISEHNRLYWYRQTLGQGPEFLTYFQNEAQLEKSRLLSDRFSAERPKGSFSTLEIQRTEQGDSAMYLCASSPIQEQYFGPGTRLLVL.

The V call is TRBV10-3, the J call TRBJ2-1; 9 bases are shared with TRBD2. The CDR3 sequence is 15 residues long. J lost 6 bases, V lost 0 bases, and 3 bases had no gene match. CDR1 ENHRY and CDR2 SYGVKD come from the germline V gene. The CDR3: CAISESLAGPNEQFF. The CDR3, as DNA: TGTGCCATCAGTGAGTCGCTAGCGGGACCCAATGAGCAGTTCTTC.

This clonotype was seen once. Its ends do not fully match the called genes, so a read error is possible. The chain combines TRBV9 with TRBJ2-3, with TRBD2 matching 10 bases. The CDR3 covers 16 residues. In germline, CDR1 is SGDLS, CDR2 YYNGEE. The CDR3 region has the DNA TGTGCCAGCAGCGTAGGGATAGCGGGGGGCGCAGATGCGCAGTATTTT. Translation gives CASSVGIAGGADAQYF.

The genes are TRBV10-3 and TRBJ2-5; 7 nucleotides line up with TRBD1. V lost 10 bases, J lost 4 bases, and 6 bases stayed unmatched. This CDR3 region has 12 residues. Germline assignment: CDR1 ENHRY and CDR2 SYGVKD. This CDR3 reads CATKGAGETQYF. CDR3 nucleotide sequence: TGTGCCACCAAGGGGGCCGGAGAGACCCAGTACTTC.

Many counts were recorded for this clonotype. The CDR3: CSARGTTTDTQYF. The CDR3, as DNA: TGCAGTGCTAGAGGGACCACCACAGATACGCAGTATTTT. The genes are TRBV20-1 and TRBJ2-3; D is undetermined. The length of the CDR3 is 13 residues. The germline CDR1 and CDR2 sequences are DFQATT and SNEGSKA (reference sequence). With 1 base removed from V and 2 bases from J, the gap between germline ends came to 7 bases.

This clonotype has a handful of counts. This chain connects TRBV20-1 to TRBJ2-3, with TRBD1 matching 7 bases. The CDR3 length is 15 residues. Germline assignment: CDR1 DFQATT and CDR2 SNEGSKA (reference sequence). Unmatched junction bases numbered 13, after V lost 6 bases and J lost 4 bases. CDR3 bases: TGCAGTGCCACCCCAGGACAGGTCCCGGCAGATACGCAGTATTTT. It specifies CSATPGQVPADTQYF.

CDR3 in DNA: TGTGCCAGCAGTCGAGGGGGGAGCGAAGCTTTCTTT. Translated, it gives CASSRGGSEAFF. The chain links TRBV6-6 to TRBJ1-1, with D possibly TRBD1 on 6 matching bases. V lost 5 bases and J 8 bases, leaving 12 bases between the germline ends. Per the germline V gene, CDR1 is MNHNY and CDR2 is SVGAGI (reference sequence). The CDR3 spans 12 residues.

Concerning this clonotype: At one end the junction does not follow the germline gene, possibly because of a read error. The chain joins TRBV29-1 to TRBJ2-3; tentative D call: TRBD1 (6 bases). CDR3 length: 13 residues. CDR1 SQVTM and CDR2 ANQGSEA come from the germline V gene. This CDR3 reads CSVRLRGTETQYF. CDR3 sequence (DNA): TGCAGCGTGCGGCTCAGGGGCACAGAGACGCAGTATTTT.

The chain joins TRBV10-3 to TRBJ1-5, with a tentative D call TRBD1 (6 bases). Trimming cost V 4 bases and J 4 bases, with 11 bases left between them. Germline CDR1 and CDR2: ENHRY and SYGVKD. The CDR3 length is 14 residues. The CDR3 protein is CAISAGAGNQPQHF. CDR3 bases: TGTGCCATCAGTGCAGGGGCAGGAAATCAGCCCCAGCATTTT.

The chain employs TRBV7-8 and TRBJ2-7; a weak D match, TRBD1 (6 bases). Per germline, CDR1 SGHVS and CDR2 FQNEAQ. The CDR3 totals 14 residues. Deletions cut 3 bases from V and 6 bases from J, with 15 bases between. The CDR3 DNA reads TGTGCCAGCAGCTTCAAGAAGGACAGACTCGAGCAGTACTTC. This encodes CASSFKKDRLEQYF.

V and J are TRBV12-3 or TRBV12-4 and TRBJ2-3; D may be TRBD1 (5 bases). The V end was cut by 2 bases, the J end by 15 bases, with 24 bases between. This CDR3 has 15 amino acids. This chain's CDR3 is CASSLIRVRTDMQYF. In DNA, the CDR3 is TGTGCCAGCAGTTTAATCAGGGTTCGAACAGATATGCAATATTTT.

The chain uses TRBV6-2 or TRBV6-3 and TRBJ2-5; 10 nucleotides match TRBD1. J lost 11 bases, V lost 7 bases, and 16 bases had no gene match. Germline V gene sequence: CDR1 MNHEY, CDR2 SVGEGT. This CDR3 is built from 15 residues. The CDR3 sequence: CASINPGTGDYKQYF. The DNA of the CDR3 is TGTGCCAGCATAAATCCCGGGACAGGGGATTACAAGCAGTACTTC.

This clonotype was counted ten times or more. The chain couples TRBV6-1 to TRBJ1-2; 8 positions agree with TRBD1. J gave up 2 bases and V 1 base, and 0 bases lay outside the gene matches. The CDR3 runs to 14 residues. The germline V gene encodes CDR1 MNHNS and CDR2 SASEGT. CDR3 sequence: CASSEGTGNYGYTF. CDR3 nucleotide sequence: TGTGCCAGCAGTGAAGGGACAGGGAACTATGGCTACACCTTC.

The CDR3 nucleotides read TGTGCCAGCAGCCCCAGACTAGCGCGCCCGGATTTAGATACGCAGTATTTT. It codes for CASSPRLARPDLDTQYF. The rearrangement links TRBV7-9 to TRBJ2-3; 8 bases are shared with TRBD2. The germline V gene has CDR1 SEHNR and CDR2 FQNEAQ (reference sequence). The junction had 15 bases not matched to a gene; V was cut back by 5 bases and J by 5 bases. The CDR3 has 17 amino acids.